This entry concerns a single T cell receptor (beta chain). These data belong to a study of blood T cell repertoires in COVID-19. V was pared by 0 bases and J by 10 bases, with 13 bases between. The CDR3 spans 15 residues. Germline V gives CDR1 LGHDT, CDR2 YNNKEL (reference sequence). Some clones are missing from TCRdb's copy, which holds only in-frame ones; the method was immunoSEQ multiplex PCR. The profile covers roughly 120,000 clones, with about 78% appearing a single time and 2.3% taken by the ten largest. The sample taken for sequencing was peripheral blood. This rearrangement joins TRBV3-1 (or the pseudogene TRBV3-2) to TRBJ1-6, with D tentatively TRBD1 (6 bases). The TCR comes from a man aged 70 or older with acute or convalescent COVID-19. Here the CDR3 DNA reads TGTGCCAGCAGCCAAGACCCGGGGACATTCTCACCCCTCCACTTT. It codes for CASSQDPGTFSPLHF.